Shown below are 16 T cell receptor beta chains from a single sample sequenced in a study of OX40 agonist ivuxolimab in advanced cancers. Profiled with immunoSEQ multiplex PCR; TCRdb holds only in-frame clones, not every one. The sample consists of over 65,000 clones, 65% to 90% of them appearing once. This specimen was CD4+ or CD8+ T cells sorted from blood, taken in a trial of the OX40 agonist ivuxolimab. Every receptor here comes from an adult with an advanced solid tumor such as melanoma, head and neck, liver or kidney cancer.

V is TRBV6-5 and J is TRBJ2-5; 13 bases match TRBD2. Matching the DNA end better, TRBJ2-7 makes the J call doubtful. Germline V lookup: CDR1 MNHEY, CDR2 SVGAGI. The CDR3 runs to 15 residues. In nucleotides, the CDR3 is TGTGCCAGCAGAAGGACTAGCGGGGGACCCTACGAGCAGTACTTC. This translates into CASRRTSGGPYEQYF.

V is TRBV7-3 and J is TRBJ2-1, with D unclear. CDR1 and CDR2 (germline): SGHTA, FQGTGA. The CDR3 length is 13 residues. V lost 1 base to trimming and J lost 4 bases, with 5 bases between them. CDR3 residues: CASSLSSYNEQFF. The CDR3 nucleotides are TGTGCCAGCAGCTTAAGCAGTTACAATGAGCAGTTCTTC. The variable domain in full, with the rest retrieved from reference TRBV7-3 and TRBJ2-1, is GAGVSQTPSNKVTEKGKYVELRCDPISGHTALYWYRQSLGQGPEFLIYFQGTGAADDSGLPNDRFFAVRPEGSVSTLKIQRTERGDSAVYLCASSLSSYNEQFFGPGTRLTVL.

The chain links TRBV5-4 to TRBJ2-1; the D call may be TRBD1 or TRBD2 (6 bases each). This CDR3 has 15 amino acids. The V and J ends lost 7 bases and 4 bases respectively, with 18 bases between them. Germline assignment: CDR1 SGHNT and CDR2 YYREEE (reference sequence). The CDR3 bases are TGTGCCAGCGCCTTTATGGGGGGCAGTTACAATGAGCAGTTCTTC. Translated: CASAFMGGSYNEQFF.

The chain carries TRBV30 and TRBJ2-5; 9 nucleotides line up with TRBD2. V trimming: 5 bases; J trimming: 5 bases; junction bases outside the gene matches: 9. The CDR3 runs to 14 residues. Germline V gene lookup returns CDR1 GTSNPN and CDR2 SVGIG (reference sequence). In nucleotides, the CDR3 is TGTGCCTGGGCGCCGGGACTAGCTGATGAGACCCAGTACTTC. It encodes CAWAPGLADETQYF.

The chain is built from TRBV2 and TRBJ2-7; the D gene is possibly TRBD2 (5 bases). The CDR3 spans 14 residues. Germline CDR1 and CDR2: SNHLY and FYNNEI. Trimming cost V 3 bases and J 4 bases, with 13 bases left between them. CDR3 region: CASSDDRGWYEQYF. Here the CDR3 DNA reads TGTGCCAGCAGTGACGACCGAGGGTGGTACGAGCAGTACTTC.

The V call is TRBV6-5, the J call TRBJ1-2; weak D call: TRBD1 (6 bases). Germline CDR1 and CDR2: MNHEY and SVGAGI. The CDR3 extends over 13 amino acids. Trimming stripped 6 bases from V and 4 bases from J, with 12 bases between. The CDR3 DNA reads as TGTGCCAGCAGGGAACAGGGAACCTATGGCTACACCTTC. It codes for CASREQGTYGYTF.

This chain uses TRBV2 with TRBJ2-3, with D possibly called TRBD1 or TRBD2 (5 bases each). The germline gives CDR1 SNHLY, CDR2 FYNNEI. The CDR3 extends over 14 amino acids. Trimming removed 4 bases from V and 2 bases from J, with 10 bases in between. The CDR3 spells CASSVEGNTDTQYF. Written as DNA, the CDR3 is TGTGCCAGCAGTGTAGAGGGGAACACAGATACGCAGTATTTT.

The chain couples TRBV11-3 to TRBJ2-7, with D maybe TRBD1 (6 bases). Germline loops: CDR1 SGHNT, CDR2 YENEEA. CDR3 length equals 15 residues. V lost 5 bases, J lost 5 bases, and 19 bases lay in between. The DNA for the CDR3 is TGTGCCAGCAGCCCGGACCCGGGACATGACAACGAGCAGTACTTC. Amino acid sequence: CASSPDPGHDNEQYF.

The CDR3 DNA is TGTGCCAGCAGCTTAGAATCTAGCGGGGGGTTGGCAGATACGCAGTATTTT. This gives the protein CASSLESSGGLADTQYF. V usage is TRBV7-2 and J usage is TRBJ2-3; 11 positions agree with TRBD2. The CDR3 is made up of 17 amino acids. V lost 1 base and J lost 4; bases outside the gene matches: 7. Germline V lookup: CDR1 SGHTA, CDR2 FQGNSA.

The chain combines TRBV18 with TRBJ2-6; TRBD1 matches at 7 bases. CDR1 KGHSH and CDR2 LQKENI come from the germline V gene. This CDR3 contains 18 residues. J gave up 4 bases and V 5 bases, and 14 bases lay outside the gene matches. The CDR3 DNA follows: TGTGCCAGCTCAGGGGACAGCTCCTCCTTCGCGGGGGCCAACGTCCTGACTTTC. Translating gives CASSGDSSSFAGANVLTF. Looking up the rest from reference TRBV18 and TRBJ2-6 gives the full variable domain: NAGVMQNPRHLVRRRGQEARLRCSPMKGHSHVYWYRQLPEEGLKFMVYLQKENIIDESGMPKERFSAEFPKEGPSILRIQQVVRGDSAAYFCASSGDSSSFAGANVLTFGAGSRLTVL.

CDR3 protein: CASSLDTGSNTEAFF. Written as DNA, the CDR3 is TGCGCCAGCAGCTTGGATACAGGTTCGAACACTGAAGCTTTCTTT. This sequence joins TRBV5-1 and TRBJ1-1, with D possibly being TRBD1 (5 bases). This CDR3 is 15 amino acids long. Germline CDR1 is SGHRS and CDR2 is YFSETQ. V dropped 0 bases and J dropped 1 base, with 10 bases sitting between them.

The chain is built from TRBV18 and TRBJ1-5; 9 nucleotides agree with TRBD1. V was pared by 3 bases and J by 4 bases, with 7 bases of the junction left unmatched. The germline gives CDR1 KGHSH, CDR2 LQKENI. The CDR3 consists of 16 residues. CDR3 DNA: TGTGCCAGCTCACCGGTCGAGGACAGGGGTAATCAGCCCCAGCATTTT. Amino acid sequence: CASSPVEDRGNQPQHF.

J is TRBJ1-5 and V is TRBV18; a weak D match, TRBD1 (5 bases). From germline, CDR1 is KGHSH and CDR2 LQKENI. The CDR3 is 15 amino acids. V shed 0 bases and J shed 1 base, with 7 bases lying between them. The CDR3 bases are TGTGCCAGCTCACCACCGGGGACCAGCAATCAGCCCCAGCATTTT. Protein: CASSPPGTSNQPQHF.

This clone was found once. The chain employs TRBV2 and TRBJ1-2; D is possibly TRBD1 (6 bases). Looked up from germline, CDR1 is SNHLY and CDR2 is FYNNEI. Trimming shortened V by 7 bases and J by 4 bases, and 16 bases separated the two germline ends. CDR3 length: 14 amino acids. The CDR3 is CASTRRDRSYGYTF. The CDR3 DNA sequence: TGTGCCAGCACCCGGCGAGACAGGTCCTATGGCTACACCTTC.

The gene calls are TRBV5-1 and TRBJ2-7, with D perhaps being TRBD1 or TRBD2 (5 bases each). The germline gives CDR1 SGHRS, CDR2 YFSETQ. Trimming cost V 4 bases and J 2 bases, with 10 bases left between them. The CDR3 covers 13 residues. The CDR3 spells CASSRGPTYEQYF. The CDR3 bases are TGCGCCAGCAGCCGGGGACCCACCTACGAGCAGTACTTC.

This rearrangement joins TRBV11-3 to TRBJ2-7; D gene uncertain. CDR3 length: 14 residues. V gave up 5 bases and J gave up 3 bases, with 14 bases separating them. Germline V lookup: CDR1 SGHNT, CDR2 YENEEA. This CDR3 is CASSPSRGSYEQYF. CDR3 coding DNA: TGTGCCAGCAGCCCTTCGAGAGGTAGCTACGAGCAGTACTTC.